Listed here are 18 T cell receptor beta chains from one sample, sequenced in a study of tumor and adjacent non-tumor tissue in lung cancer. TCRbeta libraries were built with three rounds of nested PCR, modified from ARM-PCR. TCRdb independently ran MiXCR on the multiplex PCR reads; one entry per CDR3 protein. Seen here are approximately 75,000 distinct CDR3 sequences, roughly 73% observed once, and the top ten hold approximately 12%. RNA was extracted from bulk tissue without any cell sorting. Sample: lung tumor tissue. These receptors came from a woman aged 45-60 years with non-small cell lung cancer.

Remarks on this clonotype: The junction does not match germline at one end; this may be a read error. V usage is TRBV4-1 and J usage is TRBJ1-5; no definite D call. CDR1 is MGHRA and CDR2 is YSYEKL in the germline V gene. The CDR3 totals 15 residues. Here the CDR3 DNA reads TGCGCCAGCAGCCAGGTTCCGGGGAGCAATCAGCGCCAGCATTTT. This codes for CASSQVPGSNQRQHF.

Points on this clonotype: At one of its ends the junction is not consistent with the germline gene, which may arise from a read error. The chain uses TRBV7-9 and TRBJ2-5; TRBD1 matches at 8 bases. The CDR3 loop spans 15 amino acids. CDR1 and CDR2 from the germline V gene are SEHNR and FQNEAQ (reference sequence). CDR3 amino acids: CVSSTRRQGKETQYF. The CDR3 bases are TGTGTCAGCAGCACAAGACGACAGGGGAAAGAGACCCAGTACTTC.

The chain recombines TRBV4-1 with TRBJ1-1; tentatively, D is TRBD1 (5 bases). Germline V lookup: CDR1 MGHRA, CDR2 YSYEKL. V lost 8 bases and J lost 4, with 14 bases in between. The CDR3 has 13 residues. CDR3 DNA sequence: TGCGCCAGCGGGGGGGGGATAACCACTGAAGCTTTCTTT. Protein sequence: CASGGGITTEAFF.

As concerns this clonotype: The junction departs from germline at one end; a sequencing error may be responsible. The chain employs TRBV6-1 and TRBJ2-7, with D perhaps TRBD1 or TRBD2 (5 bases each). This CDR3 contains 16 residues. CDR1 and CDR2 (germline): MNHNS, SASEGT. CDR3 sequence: CASSEEEGMGGYERYF. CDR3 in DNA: TGTGCCAGCAGTGAAGAAGAGGGGATGGGTGGCTACGAGCGGTATTTC.

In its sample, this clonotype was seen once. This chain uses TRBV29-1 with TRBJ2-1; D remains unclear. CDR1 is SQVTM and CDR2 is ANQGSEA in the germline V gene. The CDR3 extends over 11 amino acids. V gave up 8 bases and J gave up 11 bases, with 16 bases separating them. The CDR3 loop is CSQRTYDKQFF. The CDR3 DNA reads TGCAGCCAACGTACCTACGATAAGCAGTTCTTC.

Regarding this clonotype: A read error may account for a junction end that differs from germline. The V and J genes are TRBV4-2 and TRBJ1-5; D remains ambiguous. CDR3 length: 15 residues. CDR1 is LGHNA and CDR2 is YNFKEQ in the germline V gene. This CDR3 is CTSSQGLTSNQPQHF. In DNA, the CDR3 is TGTACCAGTAGCCAAGGCCTCACTAGCAATCAGCCCCAGCATTTT.

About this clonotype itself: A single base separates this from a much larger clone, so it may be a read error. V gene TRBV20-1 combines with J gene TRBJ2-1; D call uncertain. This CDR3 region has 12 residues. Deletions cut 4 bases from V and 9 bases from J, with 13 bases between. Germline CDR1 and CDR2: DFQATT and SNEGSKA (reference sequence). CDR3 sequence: CSAIPDFGEQFF. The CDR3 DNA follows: TGCAGTGCTATCCCCGATTTCGGTGAGCAGTTCTTC.

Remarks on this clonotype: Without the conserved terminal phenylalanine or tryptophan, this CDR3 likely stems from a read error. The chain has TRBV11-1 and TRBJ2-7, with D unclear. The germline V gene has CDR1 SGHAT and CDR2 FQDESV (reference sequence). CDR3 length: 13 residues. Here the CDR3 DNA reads TGTGCCAGCAGCTTTGAGCAGGCCTATGAGCAGTACCTC. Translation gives CASSFEQAYEQYL.

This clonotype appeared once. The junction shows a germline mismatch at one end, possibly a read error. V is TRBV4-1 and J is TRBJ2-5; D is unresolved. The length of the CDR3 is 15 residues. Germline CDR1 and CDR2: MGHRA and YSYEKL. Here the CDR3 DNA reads TGCACCAGCAGCCAAGATACGGTACGTAGGGAGACCCAGTACTTC. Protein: CTSSQDTVRRETQYF.

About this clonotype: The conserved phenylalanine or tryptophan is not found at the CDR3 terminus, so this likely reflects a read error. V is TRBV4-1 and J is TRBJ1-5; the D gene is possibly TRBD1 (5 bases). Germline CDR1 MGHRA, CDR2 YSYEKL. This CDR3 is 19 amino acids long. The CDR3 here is CASRQDVGAGCRGNQPQHL. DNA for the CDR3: TGCGCCAGCCGCCAAGATGTGGGCGCAGGGTGCAGGGGCAATCAGCCCCAGCATCTT.

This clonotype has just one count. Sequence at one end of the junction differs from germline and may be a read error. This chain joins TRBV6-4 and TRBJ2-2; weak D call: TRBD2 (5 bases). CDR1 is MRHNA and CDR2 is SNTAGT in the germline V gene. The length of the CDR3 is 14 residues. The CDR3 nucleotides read TGTCCCAGCAGTGAAGCGGAGAACATCGGGGAGTTGTTTTTT. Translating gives CPSSEAENIGELFF.

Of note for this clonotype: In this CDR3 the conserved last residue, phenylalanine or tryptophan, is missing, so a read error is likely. The CDR3 sequence is CASFPGGQNLIIEQFL. DNA for the CDR3: TGTGCCAGCTTCCCCGGGGGACAGAACTTGATTATTGAGCAGTTCCTC. V and J are TRBV12-3 or TRBV12-4 and TRBJ2-1; D is possibly TRBD1 (7 bases). V shed 8 bases and J shed 9 bases, with 26 bases lying between them. This CDR3 region has 16 residues.

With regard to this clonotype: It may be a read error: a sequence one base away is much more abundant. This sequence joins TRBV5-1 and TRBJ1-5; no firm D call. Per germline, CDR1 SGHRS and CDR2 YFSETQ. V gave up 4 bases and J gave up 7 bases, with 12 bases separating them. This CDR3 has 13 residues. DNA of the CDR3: TGCGCCAGCAGCCAGGAGTGGTTGCAGCCCCAGCATTTT. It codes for CASSQEWLQPQHF.

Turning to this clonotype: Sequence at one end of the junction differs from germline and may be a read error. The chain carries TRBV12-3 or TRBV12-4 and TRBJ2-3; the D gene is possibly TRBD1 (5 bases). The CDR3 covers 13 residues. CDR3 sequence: CVSMDINSRAQYF. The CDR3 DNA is TGTGTCAGCATGGACATTAATAGTAGGGCGCAGTATTTT.

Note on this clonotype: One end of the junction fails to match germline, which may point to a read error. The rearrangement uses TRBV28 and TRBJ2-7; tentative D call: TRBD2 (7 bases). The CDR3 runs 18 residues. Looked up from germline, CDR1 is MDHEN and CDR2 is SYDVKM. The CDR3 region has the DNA TGTGCCAGCAGTTTGCTAGGGGGAGTTTCGAGGGGGAGGGCCGAGCAATACTTC. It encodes CASSLLGGVSRGRAEQYF.

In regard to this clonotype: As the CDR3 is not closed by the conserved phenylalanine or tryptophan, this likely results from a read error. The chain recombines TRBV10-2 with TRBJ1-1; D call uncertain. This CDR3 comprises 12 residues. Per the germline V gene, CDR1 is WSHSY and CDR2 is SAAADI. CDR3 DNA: TGCGCCAGCAGTGAGGCAAACACTAAAGCTTTCATT. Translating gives CASSEANTKAFI.

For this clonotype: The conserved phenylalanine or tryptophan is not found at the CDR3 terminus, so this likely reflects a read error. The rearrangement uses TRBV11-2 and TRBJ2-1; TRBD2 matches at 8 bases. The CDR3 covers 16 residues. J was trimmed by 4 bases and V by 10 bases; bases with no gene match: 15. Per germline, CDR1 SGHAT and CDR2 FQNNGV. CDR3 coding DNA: TGTGCCAACAGTGGGGAGCGGGAGCGGGGATACAATGAGCAGTTCCTC. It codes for CANSGERERGYNEQFL.

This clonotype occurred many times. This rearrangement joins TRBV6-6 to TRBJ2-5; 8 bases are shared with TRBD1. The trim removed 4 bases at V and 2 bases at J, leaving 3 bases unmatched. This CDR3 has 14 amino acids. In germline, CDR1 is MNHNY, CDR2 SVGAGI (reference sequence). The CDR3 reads CASSFRQGQETQYF. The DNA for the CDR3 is TGTGCCAGCAGTTTTAGACAGGGGCAAGAGACCCAGTACTTC.